The 5 T cell receptor beta chains listed next were all sequenced from one sample in a study of CD8+CD57+ T cells in acquired aplastic anemia. According to the study, genomic DNA was the template for TCR beta VDJ and CDR3 profiling. A single record per CDR3 protein comes from TCRdb applying MiXCR to the reads. The profile shows hundreds of thousands of distinct CDR3 sequences, approximately 55% of them singletons. The sequencing sample was made of sorted CD4+, CD8+, or CD8+CD57+ T cells (not recorded which) from PBMCs. These receptors were obtained from a human donor with severe aplastic anemia or a healthy control (not recorded which).

V gene TRBV19 combines with J gene TRBJ1-6; 7 bases align to TRBD1. J was trimmed by 9 bases and V by 7 bases; bases with no gene match: 9. Germline assignment: CDR1 LNHDA and CDR2 SQIVND (reference sequence). This CDR3 spans 14 amino acids. The CDR3 loop reads CASTARDSLSPLHF. CDR3 DNA: TGTGCCAGTACCGCCCGGGACAGCCTTTCACCCCTCCACTTT.

The chain links TRBV6-6 to TRBJ2-1; D could derive from TRBD1 or TRBD2 (5 bases each). The CDR3 runs to 17 residues. CDR1 is MNHNY, CDR2 SVGAGI, per germline (reference sequence). The ends were cut back, 2 bases at V and 2 bases at J, with 16 bases in the middle. In DNA, the CDR3 is TGTGCCAGCAGTTACACTGGCCGGGACCTTACCTACAATGAGCAGTTCTTC. This sequence encodes CASSYTGRDLTYNEQFF.

This clonotype was counted between two and nine times. The CDR3 DNA follows: TGCGCCAGCAGTGAGTCGAATCCTGATACGCAGTATTTT. It translates to CASSESNPDTQYF. The chain links TRBV10-1 to TRBJ2-3; D not certain. Trimming took off 0 bases at V and 6 bases at J, with 7 bases between the two ends. CDR1 is WNHNN, CDR2 SYGVQD, per germline (reference sequence). The CDR3 spans 13 residues.

There are a few counts of this clonotype. Given a much more abundant clone one base away, this may be a read error. This chain uses TRBV6-6 with TRBJ2-3; 9 bases line up with TRBD1. The CDR3 covers 17 residues. Germline V gives CDR1 MNHNY, CDR2 SVGAGI (reference sequence). The CDR3 region has the DNA TGTGCCTGCAGTTCCAGCCCGGGACAGGGTTTCACAGATACGCAGTATTTT. Protein: CACSSSPGQGFTDTQYF.

The genes are TRBV29-1 and TRBJ2-1; the D is unclear. Deletions cut 1 base from V and 8 bases from J, with 6 bases between. Germline V gene sequence: CDR1 SQVTM, CDR2 ANQGSEA. The length of the CDR3 is 11 residues. The CDR3 coding sequence is TGCAGCGTTGAAGGTGGTGATGAGCAGTTCTTC. This encodes CSVEGGDEQFF.